The clone carrying this T cell receptor (beta chain) was found a few times. Its antigen remains unidentified. The gene names here belong to mouse. With the read ending 1 residue before the CDR3 end, the germline J gene is used to fill in that end. The data stem from a study of tissue T cells after allogeneic stem cell transplantation. Study-wide results and caveats: Within patients, tissue anatomy strongly shaped TCR repertoire composition. Tissue-detected TCR repertoire was only partly captured by blood and spleen T cells.

The CDR3 spans 12 residues. V was clipped by 2 bases and J by 4 bases, with 6 bases between them. Germline V lookup: CDR1 KGHPV, CDR2 FQNQEV (reference sequence). Time point given: mouse harvest day 14 after allogeneic transplant. Mouse grafts combined 10^7 T-cell-depleted bone marrow cells with 10^6 splenic CD5+ T cells. The repertoire was sequenced with immunoSEQ multiplex PCR; TCRdb's copy has only in-frame clones and lacks some. The sample has thousands of clones, less than 50% seen once. The chain recombines TRBV26 with TRBJ2-7, with D possibly matching TRBD1 (5 bases). This receptor was identified in a female BALB/c mouse given C57BL/6 T cells with graft-versus-host disease after an allogeneic hematopoietic cell transplant. The specimen sequenced was lymph node tissue. The covered CDR3 bases are TGTGCCAGCAGTCTGGGACAATATGAACAGTAC. It codes for CASSLGQYEQY. The entire CDR3 protein reads CASSLGQYEQYF.